This entry lists 18 T cell receptor beta chains sequenced from one sample in a study of radiotherapy plus CTLA-4 blockade in lung cancer. Only in-frame clones appear in the TCRdb table, and some are missing; sequencing was by immunoSEQ multiplex PCR. The sample holds 40,000 to 50,000 clones, approximately 78% seen once. The sequenced sample was peripheral blood, obtained from a patient treated with radiotherapy plus ipilimumab. The receptors come from a human donor with non-small cell lung cancer who had stable disease on radiotherapy plus ipilimumab.

The chain couples TRBV5-6 to TRBJ2-3; 11 nucleotides match TRBD2. Germline V gene sequence: CDR1 SGHDT, CDR2 YYEEEE. The CDR3 extends over 16 amino acids. V trimming: 5 bases; J trimming: 2 bases; junction bases outside the gene matches: 7. The CDR3 DNA sequence: TGTGCCAGCAGGGATGGACTAGCGGGTTACACAGATACGCAGTATTTT. Protein: CASRDGLAGYTDTQYF.

This clone has just one count. The gene calls are TRBV5-1 and TRBJ1-1; the D is unclear. This CDR3 is built from 15 residues. Germline CDR1 SGHRS, CDR2 YFSETQ. The V gene lost 5 bases and the J gene lost 2 bases, with 16 bases spanning the gap. CDR3 sequence (DNA): TGCGCCAGCAGTGGAGGTAACCAGCCAAACACTGAAGCTTTCTTT. Its translation: CASSGGNQPNTEAFF.

This clone was seen once. CDR3 in amino acids: CASSQDQGVYEKLFF. The CDR3 nucleotides read TGCGCCAGCAGCCAGGACCAGGGGGTCTATGAAAAACTGTTTTTT. This chain connects TRBV4-1 to TRBJ1-4; the match to TRBD1 covers 7 bases. This CDR3 spans 15 amino acids. The ends lost 3 bases at V and 6 bases at J; junction bases unmatched: 7. Germline assignment: CDR1 MGHRA and CDR2 YSYEKL.

This chain connects TRBV7-2 to TRBJ1-6; D unresolved. The CDR3 is 13 amino acids. Germline V gives CDR1 SGHTA, CDR2 FQGNSA. Trimming took off 1 base at V and 9 bases at J, with 7 bases between the two ends. The CDR3 region is CASSLGGPSPLHF. The CDR3 DNA follows: TGTGCCAGCAGCTTAGGAGGTCCTTCACCCCTCCACTTT.

The rearrangement links TRBV5-1 to TRBJ2-3, with D possibly matching TRBD1 (5 bases). The germline V gene encodes CDR1 SGHRS and CDR2 YFSETQ. This CDR3 spans 15 amino acids. V was shortened by 3 bases and J by 2 bases, with 13 bases between the two germline ends. CDR3 amino acids: CASSWLQVTTDTQYF. CDR3 nucleotides: TGCGCCAGCAGCTGGCTACAGGTGACCACAGATACGCAGTATTTT.

This chain links TRBV6-5 with TRBJ1-1, with a weak D call TRBD1 (6 bases). V lost 4 bases to trimming and J lost 12 bases, with 21 bases between them. The CDR3 contains 14 residues. The germline V gene has CDR1 MNHEY and CDR2 SVGAGI. The CDR3 nucleotides read TGTGCCAGCAGTTCCGCACAGGGCCCGGAGGAAACTTTCTTT. It encodes CASSSAQGPEETFF.

The gene calls are TRBV7-2 and TRBJ1-2; 8 positions match TRBD1. Germline assignment: CDR1 SGHTA and CDR2 FQGNSA. V gave up 5 bases and J gave up 4 bases; unmatched junction bases: 15. This CDR3 comprises 17 residues. The CDR3: CASSPRQGSRPGYGYTF. In DNA form, the CDR3 reads TGTGCCAGCAGCCCTCGACAGGGGTCCAGGCCTGGCTATGGCTACACCTTC.

With regard to this clone: Other DNA sequences in this specimen translate into the identical CDR3. The rearrangement uses TRBV19 and TRBJ1-5; TRBD1 is a possible D gene (5 bases). The CDR3 extends over 14 amino acids. V lost 3 bases, J lost 4 bases, and 10 bases lay in between. Germline V lookup: CDR1 LNHDA, CDR2 SQIVND (reference sequence). This CDR3 is CASSMSGGNQPQHF. The CDR3 DNA reads as TGTGCCAGTAGTATGTCCGGGGGAAATCAGCCCCAGCATTTT.

The gene calls are TRBV2 and TRBJ2-1; TRBD2 matches 10 bases. The CDR3 runs to 13 residues. From germline, CDR1 is SNHLY and CDR2 FYNNEI. The ends lost 6 bases at V and 6 bases at J; junction bases unmatched: 2. CDR3 in amino acids: CASSGLAVNEQFF. In DNA, the CDR3 is TGTGCCAGCAGCGGACTAGCGGTCAATGAGCAGTTCTTC. The full variable domain, completed using reference TRBV2 and TRBJ2-1, is EPEVTQTPSHQVTQMGQEVILRCVPISNHLYFYWYRQILGQKVEFLVSFYNNEISEKSEIFDDQFSVERPDGSNFTLKIRSTKLEDSAMYFCASSGLAVNEQFFGPGTRLTVL.

The rearrangement uses TRBV20-1 and TRBJ2-7; D gene ambiguous. With 6 bases removed from V and 3 bases from J, the gap between germline ends came to 6 bases. CDR3 length equals 10 residues. Germline assignment: CDR1 DFQATT and CDR2 SNEGSKA (reference sequence). The CDR3 sequence: CSARNYEQYF. The CDR3 DNA is TGCAGTGCGCGGAACTACGAGCAGTACTTC.

The chain combines TRBV18 with TRBJ1-5; TRBD1 aligns across 10 bases. V lost 5 bases to trimming and J lost 5 bases; unmatched junction nucleotides: 3. The germline V gene has CDR1 KGHSH and CDR2 LQKENI. The CDR3 has 14 residues. CDR3 in DNA: TGTGCCAGCTCAGCAGGGACAGGGGATCAGCCCCAGCATTTT. Encoded protein: CASSAGTGDQPQHF.

In DNA, the CDR3 is TGTGCCAGCAGCCAGCGTCAGGGAGGGGAGACCCAGTACTTC. It is translated as CASSQRQGGETQYF. The gene calls are TRBV14 and TRBJ2-5, with 7 bases aligning to TRBD2. Germline-derived CDR1 and CDR2 are SGHDN and FVKESK. V shed 3 bases, J shed 5 bases, and the junction held 6 bases outside the gene matches. This CDR3 is 14 amino acids long.

This chain uses TRBV4-2 with TRBJ2-5, with TRBD2 identical over 8 bases. This CDR3 contains 18 residues. The V gene's germline CDR1 is LGHNA and CDR2 YNFKEQ. The ends lost 0 bases at V and 0 bases at J; junction bases unmatched: 9. CDR3 loop: CASSQDGPLAEYQETQYF. CDR3 in DNA: TGTGCCAGCAGCCAAGATGGACCACTAGCGGAGTACCAAGAGACCCAGTACTTC.

The genes are TRBV7-6 and TRBJ2-5; TRBD2 might be the D (7 bases). The J call may be incorrect, as the DNA end agrees better with TRBJ2-7. The germline V gene encodes CDR1 SGHVS and CDR2 FNYEAQ. CDR3 length: 15 residues. The CDR3: CASSLAWGGAYEQYF. DNA of the CDR3: TGTGCCAGCAGCCTGGCTTGGGGGGGCGCGTACGAGCAGTACTTC.

The CDR3 bases are TGTGCCAGCAGTATGGCAGGGGGCTCAGATACGCAGTATTTT. This encodes CASSMAGGSDTQYF. The chain couples TRBV28 to TRBJ2-3, with 8 bases fitting TRBD1. V dropped 5 bases and J dropped 4; count of bases not matched to a gene: 5. This CDR3 spans 14 amino acids. From germline, CDR1 is MDHEN and CDR2 SYDVKM.

The V call is TRBV27, the J call TRBJ2-5, with D possibly matching TRBD2 (6 bases). Trimming stripped 3 bases from V and 6 bases from J, with 17 bases between. Per the germline V gene, CDR1 is MNHEY and CDR2 is SMNVEV (reference sequence). The length of the CDR3 is 15 residues. The CDR3 DNA reads TGTGCCAGCAGTTTCTCGAGCGGCGGGGCACAGACCCAGTACTTC. Amino acids: CASSFSSGGAQTQYF.

V usage is TRBV19 and J usage is TRBJ1-4; possible D gene TRBD1, 5 bases. V was clipped by 5 bases and J by 8 bases, with 18 bases between them. CDR3 length equals 15 residues. CDR1 is LNHDA, CDR2 SQIVND, per germline (reference sequence). CDR3 residues: CASSDRGSAVEKLFF. As DNA, the CDR3 is TGTGCCAGTAGTGATCGGGGGAGCGCGGTGGAAAAACTGTTTTTT.

This clone has a single count. The chain recombines TRBV11-3 with TRBJ1-1; possibly TRBD1 for D (6 bases). V was trimmed by 5 bases and J by 1 base, leaving 8 bases between them. The CDR3 covers 13 residues. Germline V gene lookup returns CDR1 SGHNT and CDR2 YENEEA. The DNA for the CDR3 is TGTGCCAGCAGCCAGACAGGGAACACTGAAGCTTTCTTT. This codes for CASSQTGNTEAFF.